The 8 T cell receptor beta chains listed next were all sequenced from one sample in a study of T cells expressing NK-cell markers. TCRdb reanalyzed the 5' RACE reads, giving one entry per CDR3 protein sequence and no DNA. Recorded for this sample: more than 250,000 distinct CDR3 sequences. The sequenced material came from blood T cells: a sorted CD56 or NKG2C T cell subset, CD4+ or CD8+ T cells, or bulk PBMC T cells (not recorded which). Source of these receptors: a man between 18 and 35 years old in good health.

This CDR3 reads CASSQDRENTEAFF. This chain connects TRBV4-2 to TRBJ1-1. Germline V gene sequence: CDR1 LGHNA, CDR2 YNFKEQ. The CDR3 consists of 14 residues.

The CDR3 protein is CASSLARGLAGVPSYNEQFF. The chain uses TRBV5-1 and TRBJ2-1; lacking DNA, the TRBD2 call made by TCRdb goes unchecked. The germline gives CDR1 SGHRS, CDR2 YFSETQ. The CDR3 has 20 residues.

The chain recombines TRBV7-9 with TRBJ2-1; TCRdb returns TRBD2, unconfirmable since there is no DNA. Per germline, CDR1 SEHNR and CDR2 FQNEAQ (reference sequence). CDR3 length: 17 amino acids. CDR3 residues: CASSPSGLAGSYNEQFF.

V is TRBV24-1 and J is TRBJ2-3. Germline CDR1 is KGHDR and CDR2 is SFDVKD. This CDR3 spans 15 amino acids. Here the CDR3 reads CATSERVGGTDTQYF.

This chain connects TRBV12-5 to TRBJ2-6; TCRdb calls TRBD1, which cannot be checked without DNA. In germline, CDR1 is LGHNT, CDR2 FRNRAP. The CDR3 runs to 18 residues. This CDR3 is CASGLVSGQDSGANVLTF.

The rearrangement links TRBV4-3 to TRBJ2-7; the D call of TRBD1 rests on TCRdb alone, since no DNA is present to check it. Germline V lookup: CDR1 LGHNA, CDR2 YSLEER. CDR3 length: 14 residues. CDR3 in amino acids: CASSLWTGTDEQYF.

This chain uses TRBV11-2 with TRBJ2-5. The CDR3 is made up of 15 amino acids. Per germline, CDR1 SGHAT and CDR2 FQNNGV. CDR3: CASSLEGFYQETQYF.

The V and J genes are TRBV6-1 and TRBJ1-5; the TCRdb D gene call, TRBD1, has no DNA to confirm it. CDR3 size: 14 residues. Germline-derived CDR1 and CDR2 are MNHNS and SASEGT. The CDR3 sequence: CATAGTGGDQPQHF.